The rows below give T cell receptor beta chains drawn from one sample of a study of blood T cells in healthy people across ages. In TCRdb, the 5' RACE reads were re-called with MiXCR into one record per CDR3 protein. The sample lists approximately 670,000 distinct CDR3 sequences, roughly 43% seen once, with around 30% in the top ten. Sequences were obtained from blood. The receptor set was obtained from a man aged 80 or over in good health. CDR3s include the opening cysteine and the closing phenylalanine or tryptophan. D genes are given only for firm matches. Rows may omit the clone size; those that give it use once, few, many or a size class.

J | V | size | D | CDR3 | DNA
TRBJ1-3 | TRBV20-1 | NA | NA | CSAGNVGVGGNTIYF | TGCAGTGCTGGCAACGTCGGAGTTGGTGGAAACACCATATATTTT
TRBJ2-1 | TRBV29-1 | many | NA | CSTTYANTYNEQFF | TGCAGCACCACGTACGCGAACACCTACAATGAGCAGTTCTTC
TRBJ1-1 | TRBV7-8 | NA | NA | CASSFDRTNTEAFF | TGTGCCAGCAGCTTCGACAGGACCAACACTGAAGCTTTCTTT
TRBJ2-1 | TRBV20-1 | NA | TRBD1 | CSARAPGQGVTGVYNEQFF | TGCAGTGCTAGAGCCCCGGGACAGGGAGTGACGGGGGTTTACAATGAGCAGTTCTTC
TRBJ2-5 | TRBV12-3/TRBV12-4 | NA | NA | CASSQGENIGQETQYF | TGTGCCAGCAGCCAAGGGGAGAACATAGGCCAAGAGACCCAGTACTTC
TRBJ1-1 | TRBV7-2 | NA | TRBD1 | CASIRGEQGAGNTEAFF | TGTGCCAGCATTCGGGGGGAACAGGGGGCTGGGAACACTGAAGCTTTCTTT
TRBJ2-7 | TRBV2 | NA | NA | CASRPSNRATYEQYF | TGTGCCAGCAGGCCATCGAACAGGGCCACCTACGAGCAGTACTTC
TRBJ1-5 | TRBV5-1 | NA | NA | CASSPQDISNQPQHF | TGCGCCAGCAGCCCCCAGGACATTAGCAATCAGCCCCAGCATTTT
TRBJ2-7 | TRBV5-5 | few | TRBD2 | CASSLRAGGPEYEQYF | TGTGCCAGCAGCTTGCGAGCGGGAGGGCCGGAGTACGAGCAGTACTTC
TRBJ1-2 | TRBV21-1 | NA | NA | CASSLWTGNYGYTF | TGTGCCAGCAGCCTATGGACAGGGAACTATGGCTACACCTTC
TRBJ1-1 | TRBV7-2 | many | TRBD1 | CASSLNQLTGLEAFF | TGTGCCAGCAGCTTAAATCAGCTGACAGGGCTTGAAGCTTTCTTT
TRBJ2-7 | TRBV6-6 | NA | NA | CASSGPNYEQYF | TGTGCCAGCAGCGGACCGAACTACGAGCAGTACTTC
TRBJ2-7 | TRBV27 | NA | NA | CASRAQRTLNEQYF | TGTGCCAGCAGAGCCCAACGGACCTTAAACGAGCAGTACTTC
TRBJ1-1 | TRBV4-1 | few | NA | CASSQGLGVSTEAFF | TGCGCCAGCAGCCAAGGGTTAGGCGTGAGCACTGAAGCTTTCTTT
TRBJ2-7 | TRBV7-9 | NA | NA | CASSLQVQKQYF | TGTGCCAGCAGCTTACAAGTACAGAAGCAGTACTTC
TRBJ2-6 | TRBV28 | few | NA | CASSLTGTPSGANVLTF | TGTGCCAGCAGTTTAACAGGGACCCCGTCGGGGGCCAACGTCCTGACTTTC
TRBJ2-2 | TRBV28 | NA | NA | CASKPSESGATGELFF | TGTGCCAGCAAACCTTCCGAATCAGGGGCGACCGGGGAGCTGTTTTTT
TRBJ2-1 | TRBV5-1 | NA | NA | CASSLRTWDEQFF | TGCGCCAGCAGCCTACGGACATGGGATGAGCAGTTCTTC
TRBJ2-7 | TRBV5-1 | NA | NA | CASSRTGAGRIYGQYF | TGCGCCAGCAGCCGGACGGGAGCGGGTAGAATATACGGGCAGTACTTC
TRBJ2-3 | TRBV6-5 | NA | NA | CASGQGVDMQYF | TGTGCCAGCGGACAAGGGGTAGATATGCAGTATTTT
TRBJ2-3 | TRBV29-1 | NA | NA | CSVVRDNTDTQYF | TGCAGCGTTGTAAGGGACAATACAGATACGCAGTATTTT
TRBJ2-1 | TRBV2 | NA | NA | CAGSGDFNEQFF | TGTGCCGGGTCTGGGGATTTCAATGAGCAGTTCTTC
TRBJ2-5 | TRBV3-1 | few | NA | CASSPPGLGLQETQYF | TGTGCCAGCAGCCCCCCCGGGCTCGGCTTACAAGAGACCCAGTACTTC
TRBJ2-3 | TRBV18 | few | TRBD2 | CASSPRAGGTDTQYF | TGTGCCAGCTCACCAAGAGCGGGGGGGACAGATACGCAGTATTTT
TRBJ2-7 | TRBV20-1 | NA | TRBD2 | CSATGTSGNYEQYF | TGCAGTGCCACCGGGACTAGCGGGAACTACGAGCAGTACTTC
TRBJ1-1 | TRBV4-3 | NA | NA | CASSQLKGDIRNTEAFF | TGCGCCAGCAGCCAACTGAAGGGGGACATCCGGAACACTGAAGCTTTCTTT
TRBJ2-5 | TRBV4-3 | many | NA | CASSQALRGTQYF | TGCGCCAGCAGCCAAGCCCTGCGGGGGACCCAGTACTTC
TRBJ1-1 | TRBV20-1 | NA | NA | CSARGYQPGTGKNTEAFF | TGCAGTGCTAGAGGGTATCAACCAGGAACGGGGAAGAACACTGAAGCTTTCTTT
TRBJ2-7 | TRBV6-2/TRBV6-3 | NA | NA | CASSLQGRSYEQYF | TGTGCCAGCAGTTTACAGGGGAGGTCCTACGAGCAGTACTTC
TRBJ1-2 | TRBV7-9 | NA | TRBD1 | CASSQGGVRGYTF | TGTGCCAGCAGCCAGGGGGGGGTCCGAGGCTACACCTTC
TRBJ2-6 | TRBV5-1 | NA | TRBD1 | CASSTNTGTGPSGANVLTF | TGCGCCAGCAGCACAAACACCGGGACAGGGCCCTCTGGGGCCAACGTCCTGACTTTC
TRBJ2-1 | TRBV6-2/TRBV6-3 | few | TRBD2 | CASSLRAGENEQFF | TGTGCCAGCAGTTTGCGAGCGGGAGAGAACGAGCAGTTCTTC
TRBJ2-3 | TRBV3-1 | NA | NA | CASSQERWGPEDTQYF | TGTGCCAGCAGCCAAGAAAGATGGGGTCCGGAAGATACGCAGTATTTT
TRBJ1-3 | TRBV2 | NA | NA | CASSVSSGNTIYF | TGTGCCAGCAGTGTGAGCTCTGGAAACACCATATATTTT
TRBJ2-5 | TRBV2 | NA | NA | CASSEQGRVINEQYF | TGTGCCAGCAGTGAACAGGGCAGGGTTATCAATGAGCAGTACTTC
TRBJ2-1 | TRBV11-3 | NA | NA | CASSGGDEQFF | TGTGCCAGCAGTGGAGGAGATGAGCAGTTCTTC
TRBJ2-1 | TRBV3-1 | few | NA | CASGSNAGYNEQFF | TGTGCCAGCGGGAGTAATGCGGGTTACAATGAGCAGTTCTTC
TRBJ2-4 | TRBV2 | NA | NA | CASSMSGRGNIQYF | TGTGCCAGCAGTATGAGCGGACGGGGAAACATTCAGTACTTC
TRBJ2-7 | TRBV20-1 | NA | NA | CSAKAAVPYEQYF | TGCAGTGCTAAGGCGGCTGTGCCTTACGAGCAGTACTTC
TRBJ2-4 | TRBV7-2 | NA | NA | CASSLLRASSGEQYF | TGTGCCAGCAGCTTATTAAGGGCTAGTTCGGGTGAGCAGTACTTC
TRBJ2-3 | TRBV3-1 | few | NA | CASSRMVRTSTDTQYF | TGTGCCAGCAGCCGTATGGTCCGGACTAGCACAGATACGCAGTATTTT
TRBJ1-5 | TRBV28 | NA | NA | CASSSHSGSNQPQHF | TGTGCCAGCAGTAGTCACAGTGGGAGCAATCAGCCCCAGCATTTT
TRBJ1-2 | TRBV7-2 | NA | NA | CASSLSAGLGDYTF | TGTGCCAGCAGCCTAAGCGCGGGACTAGGTGACTACACCTTC
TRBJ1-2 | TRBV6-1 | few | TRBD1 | CASSEAGRPGQGYGYTF | TGTGCCAGCAGTGAAGCTGGGAGACCGGGACAGGGTTATGGCTACACCTTC
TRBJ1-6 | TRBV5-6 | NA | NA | CASSFPAANSPLHF | TGTGCCAGCAGCTTCCCGGCAGCTAATTCACCCCTCCACTTT
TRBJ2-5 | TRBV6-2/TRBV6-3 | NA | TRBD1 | CASSYRTGFETQYF | TGTGCCAGCAGTTATAGGACAGGGTTCGAGACCCAGTACTTC
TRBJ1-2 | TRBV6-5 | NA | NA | CASSVRGLYGYTF | TGTGCCAGCAGTGTGAGGGGCCTGTATGGCTACACCTTC
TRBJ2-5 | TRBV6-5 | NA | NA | CASSHTGTVQETQYF | TGTGCCAGCAGTCACACGGGAACAGTTCAAGAGACCCAGTACTTC
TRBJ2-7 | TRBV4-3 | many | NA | CASSQGGTYEQYF | TGCGCCAGCAGCCAAGGGGGGACCTACGAGCAGTACTTC
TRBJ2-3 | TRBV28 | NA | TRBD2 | CASTTGGASSTDTQYF | TGTGCCAGCACAACGGGGGGGGCGTCTAGCACAGATACGCAGTATTTT
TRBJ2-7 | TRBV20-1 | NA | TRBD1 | CSAAPRGQGTYEQYF | TGCAGTGCCGCCCCCCGAGGACAGGGAACCTACGAGCAGTACTTC
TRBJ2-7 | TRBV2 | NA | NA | CASTQGEVTYEQYF | TGTGCCAGCACCCAGGGCGAGGTTACCTACGAGCAGTACTTC
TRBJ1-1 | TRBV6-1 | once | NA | CASSVAAGYDEAFF | TGTGCCAGCAGTGTAGCCGCCGGATATGATGAAGCTTTCTTT